A single sample gave rise to the 3 T cell receptor beta chains below, sequenced in a study of cytomegalovirus exposure and HLA in healthy donors. The PCR was carried out with 60 Vbeta primers and 13 Jbeta primers. Some clones are missing from TCRdb's copy, which holds only in-frame ones; the method was immunoSEQ multiplex PCR. Its clone listing holds about 130,000 clones. The material sequenced was PBMCs. These receptors originate from a man aged 40-55 years in good health and CMV-seronegative.

The V gene is TRBV19, the J gene TRBJ1-1; TRBD1 agrees at 7 bases. V lost 5 bases, J lost 0 bases, and 6 bases stayed unmatched. The CDR3 runs to 15 residues. Germline V gene data show CDR1 as LNHDA and CDR2 as SQIVND (reference sequence). CDR3 sequence (DNA): TGTGCCAGTAGTGTCCCGGGACAGATGAACACTGAAGCTTTCTTT. It translates to CASSVPGQMNTEAFF.

V and J are TRBV7-3 and TRBJ2-2; 8 bases align to TRBD2. V was pared by 5 bases and J by 7 bases, with 0 bases of the junction left unmatched. The CDR3 covers 12 residues. Germline CDR1 reads SGHTA; CDR2 reads FQGTGA. The CDR3 is CASSAGGGELFF. Written as DNA, the CDR3 is TGTGCCAGCAGCGCGGGGGGCGGGGAGCTGTTTTTT.

The rearrangement links TRBV30 to TRBJ1-5; D gene ambiguous. The CDR3 extends over 13 amino acids. Germline CDR1 is GTSNPN and CDR2 is SVGIG (reference sequence). Trimming stripped 3 bases from V and 5 bases from J, with 11 bases between. Written as DNA, the CDR3 is TGTGCCTGGAGCCTGGAGGGCTATCAGCCCCAGCATTTT. Translated, it gives CAWSLEGYQPQHF.